Below are 17 T cell receptor beta chains sequenced from a single sample in a study of T-cell reconstitution after alpha-beta-depleted transplantation in children. The authors prepared the TCRbeta library with unique molecular identifiers. TCRdb redid the calling of the PCR reads with MiXCR, one entry per CDR3 protein. There are some 300,000 distinct CDR3 sequences in the sample; 6.5% to 9% occur only once, and approximately 9.6% lies in the top ten. The antigens of these receptors remain unknown. The study's findings and limits: T-cell counts and diversity at one year following transplant were attributed mainly to newly produced T cells.

Material: peripheral blood, obtained 360 days after TCRalphabeta/CD19-depleted stem cell transplant. All receptors come from a female patient aged 2-9 years who had a stem cell transplant for Fanconi anemia, so the T cells may come from the graft donor.

J is TRBJ2-7 and V is TRBV6-1; weak D call: TRBD2 (6 bases). Trimming removed 6 bases at V and 0 bases at J, with 15 bases between. This CDR3 is built from 15 residues. Germline V gene lookup returns CDR1 MNHNS and CDR2 SASEGT. The CDR3 DNA reads as TGTGCCAGCAGCCGTGGGACTCGTCCCTCCTACGAGCAGTACTTC. Protein sequence: CASSRGTRPSYEQYF.

The chain carries TRBV20-1 and TRBJ1-1; 8 positions agree with TRBD1. The CDR3 consists of 13 residues. After removal of 5 bases from V and 0 bases from J, the junction contained 2 bases not matched to a gene. Germline V gene data show CDR1 as DFQATT and CDR2 as SNEGSKA (reference sequence). The CDR3 region is CSAWTGMNTEAFF. The DNA of the CDR3 is TGCAGTGCTTGGACAGGGATGAACACTGAAGCTTTCTTT.

The sample holds many counts of this clonotype. V usage is TRBV6-5 and J usage is TRBJ2-3, with TRBD2 identical over 9 bases. The CDR3 loop spans 13 amino acids. V lost 3 bases and J lost 6; bases outside the gene matches: 1. Germline V lookup: CDR1 MNHEY, CDR2 SVGAGI. The DNA of the CDR3 is TGTGCCAGCAGTTATACTAGCGGGGATACGCAGTATTTT. As protein: CASSYTSGDTQYF.

Only a few counts were recorded for this clonotype. This rearrangement joins TRBV2 to TRBJ1-5; 12 bases align to TRBD1. The germline V gene has CDR1 SNHLY and CDR2 FYNNEI. The V and J ends lost 4 bases and 2 bases, in that order; junction bases with no gene match: 12. The CDR3 loop spans 19 amino acids. For the CDR3, the DNA is TGTGCCAGCAGTGGGCCCGGGACAGGGGGCTGGGGCGGCAATCAGCCCCAGCATTTT. Translated, it gives CASSGPGTGGWGGNQPQHF.

This clonotype occurred many times. The chain joins TRBV3-1 to TRBJ1-1; D perhaps matches TRBD1 (6 bases). This CDR3 is built from 15 residues. Germline loops: CDR1 LGHDT, CDR2 YNNKEL (reference sequence). Trimming took 4 bases from V and 6 from J, leaving 18 bases between them. The CDR3 protein is CASSPEHRGGAEAFF. CDR3 nucleotide sequence: TGTGCCAGCAGCCCAGAACACCGGGGGGGCGCTGAAGCTTTCTTT.

This clonotype appeared many times. The rearrangement joins TRBV6-2 or TRBV6-3 to TRBJ2-1; D is perhaps TRBD1 (5 bases). V was shortened by 6 bases and J by 1 base, with 10 bases between the two germline ends. Germline CDR1 MNHEY, CDR2 SVGEGT. The CDR3 sequence is 14 residues long. The CDR3 sequence: CASSYRISYNEQFF. CDR3 in DNA: TGTGCCAGCAGCTACAGGATTTCCTACAATGAGCAGTTCTTC.

The rearrangement links TRBV25-1 to TRBJ2-7; TRBD1 is a possible D gene (6 bases). The CDR3 has 16 residues. CDR1 MGHDK and CDR2 SYGVNS come from the germline V gene. V was trimmed by 0 bases and J by 7 bases, leaving 19 bases between them. CDR3 DNA: TGTGCCAGCAGTGAATACGTGCAGGGGCCTTCTACAGAGCAGTACTTC. This translates into CASSEYVQGPSTEQYF.

This clonotype was detected once. CDR3 bases: TGTGCCAGCAGCCACGGGACCAGAACCTACGAGCAGTACTTC. Translating it yields CASSHGTRTYEQYF. This chain joins TRBV5-7 and TRBJ2-7; D may be TRBD1 or TRBD2 (5 bases each). TRBV5-7 is annotated as an ORF whose role is uncertain. This CDR3 contains 14 residues. Trimming left V 4 bases short and J 2 bases short, with 13 bases between.

This clonotype came up many times. J is TRBJ2-7 and V is TRBV5-1; D unresolved. V was cut by 0 bases and J by 1 base, with 14 bases left in between. Germline V gene lookup returns CDR1 SGHRS and CDR2 YFSETQ. The CDR3 is 16 residues long. The CDR3 loop reads CASSLAGPRASYEQYF. The CDR3 bases are TGCGCCAGCAGCTTGGCCGGACCCCGGGCTTCCTACGAGCAGTACTTC.

This clonotype was counted many times. The chain carries TRBV6-5 and TRBJ2-1; D not resolved. Per the germline V gene, CDR1 is MNHEY and CDR2 is SVGAGI. This CDR3 has 15 amino acids. Trimming pared 2 bases from V and 1 base from J, leaving 9 bases between. DNA of the CDR3: TGTGCCAGCAGTTACGTTAGGCTTTCCTACAATGAGCAGTTCTTC. Protein: CASSYVRLSYNEQFF.

This clonotype was seen at least ten times. The chain combines TRBV7-2 with TRBJ2-3; 10 bases are a match to TRBD2. This CDR3 is 16 amino acids long. V gave up 1 base and J gave up 1 base; unmatched junction bases: 2. Germline CDR1 and CDR2: SGHTA and FQGNSA. This CDR3 is CASSLVGLAGTDTQYF. The DNA for the CDR3 is TGTGCCAGCAGCTTAGTTGGACTAGCGGGCACAGATACGCAGTATTTT.

This clonotype showed up many times. The chain combines TRBV20-1 with TRBJ2-7, with 8 bases matching TRBD1. The CDR3 has 14 residues. J gave up 3 bases and V 3 bases, and 7 bases lay outside the gene matches. Per germline, CDR1 DFQATT and CDR2 SNEGSKA (reference sequence). The CDR3 DNA follows: TGCAGTGCTAGCCCTTTCGACAGGGGCTACGAGCAGTACTTC. Its translation is CSASPFDRGYEQYF.

The sample holds many counts of this clonotype. The V and J genes are TRBV6-6 and TRBJ1-2; 7 bases are shared with TRBD1. V lost 6 bases to trimming and J lost 3 bases; unmatched junction nucleotides: 4. The CDR3 length is 13 residues. Germline CDR1 MNHNY, CDR2 SVGAGI (reference sequence). The CDR3 nucleotides read TGTGCCAGCAGATTAGGGACAGACTATGGCTACACCTTC. Amino acids: CASRLGTDYGYTF.

This clonotype was detected ten times or more. J is TRBJ2-7 and V is TRBV28, with 9 nucleotides matching TRBD2. This CDR3 has 15 amino acids. J lost 3 bases, V lost 2 bases, and 5 bases had no gene match. Germline CDR1 and CDR2: MDHEN and SYDVKM. Here the CDR3 reads CASSLNLAGSYEQYF. CDR3 coding DNA: TGTGCCAGCAGTTTAAACCTAGCGGGAAGCTACGAGCAGTACTTC.

The genes are TRBV12-3 or TRBV12-4 and TRBJ1-2, with 9 bases matching TRBD1. The V gene end was trimmed by 6 bases and the J gene end by 7 bases; junction bases not matched to a gene: 12. There are 15 residues in the CDR3. Here the CDR3 reads CASSLTGGPYCGYTF. CDR3 DNA sequence: TGTGCCAGCAGCCTTACAGGGGGCCCGTACTGTGGCTACACCTTC.

The chain uses TRBV28 and TRBJ1-1; weak D call: TRBD1 (6 bases). Trimming stripped 2 bases from V and 5 bases from J, with 12 bases between. The CDR3 covers 14 residues. Per germline, CDR1 MDHEN and CDR2 SYDVKM. The CDR3 DNA reads as TGTGCCAGCAGTTTACAGGGGCGGAGGACTGAAGCTTTCTTT. This sequence encodes CASSLQGRRTEAFF.

The CDR3: CASSLQGAWNSPLHF. Here the CDR3 DNA reads TGTGCCAGCAGCTTACAGGGGGCATGGAATTCACCCCTCCACTTT. This rearrangement joins TRBV5-6 to TRBJ1-6; TRBD1 matches 9 bases. Germline V lookup: CDR1 SGHDT, CDR2 YYEEEE. The CDR3 is made up of 15 amino acids. With 2 bases clipped from V and 7 bases from J, the junction kept 4 bases outside the gene matches. Based on the CDR3 plus reference TRBV5-6 and TRBJ1-6, the full variable domain is DAGVTQSPTHLIKTRGQQVTLRCSPKSGHDTVSWYQQALGQGPQFIFQYYEEEERQRGNFPDRFSGHQFPNYSSELNVNALLLGDSALYLCASSLQGAWNSPLHFGNGTRLTVT.